The 21 T cell receptor beta chains below all came from one sample that was sequenced in a study of spatial heterogeneity in lung cancer. The time point: sample taken at primary tumor resection. The study, taken as a whole, reports: It was found that expanded intratumoral alpha and beta TCR counts tracked tumor mutation counts.

One entry per CDR3 protein results from TCRdb running MiXCR on the 5' RACE reads. The sample holds about 8,100 distinct CDR3 sequences, around 5.7% seen once. Which antigens these TCRs recognize remains unknown. The sample was lung tumor tissue, taken at surgery. All receptors derive from a male donor with early-stage non-small cell lung cancer.

This clonotype is categorized as medium-sized. The chain recombines TRBV24-1 with TRBJ2-5; 9 bases are shared with TRBD1. The germline V gene has CDR1 KGHDR and CDR2 SFDVKD. V dropped 1 base and J dropped 4; count of bases not matched to a gene: 3. The CDR3 runs to 15 residues. The CDR3 protein is CATSDFGDRAETQYF. The DNA of the CDR3 is TGTGCCACCAGTGATTTTGGGGACAGGGCAGAGACCCAGTACTTC.

This clonotype was seen many times. The gene calls are TRBV18 and TRBJ2-5; 8 bases are shared with TRBD2. V gave up 0 bases and J gave up 4 bases; unmatched junction bases: 10. Germline V gene data show CDR1 as KGHSH and CDR2 as LQKENI. The CDR3 has 17 amino acids. The DNA of the CDR3 is TGTGCCAGCTCACCACCGACGGGGGGGCGGAAAGGAGAGACCCAGTACTTC. Translated: CASSPPTGGRKGETQYF. Full variable domain (rest looked up from reference TRBV18 and TRBJ2-5): NAGVMQNPRHLVRRRGQEARLRCSPMKGHSHVYWYRQLPEEGLKFMVYLQKENIIDESGMPKERFSAEFPKEGPSILRIQQVVRGDSAAYFCASSPPTGGRKGETQYFGPGTRLLVL.

In this sample, this clonotype turned up many times. The J gene is TRBJ1-5, the V gene TRBV20-1, with D maybe TRBD1 (5 bases). CDR1 DFQATT and CDR2 SNEGSKA come from the germline V gene (reference sequence). The V end was cut by 3 bases, the J end by 4 bases, with 13 bases between. The CDR3 sequence is 14 residues long. DNA for the CDR3: TGCAGTGCTAGTCAATACAGGAGAAATCAGCCCCAGCATTTT. Translating gives CSASQYRRNQPQHF.

CDR3: CSAADQGNTEAFF. The CDR3 region has the DNA TGCAGTGCTGCGGACCAGGGGAACACTGAAGCTTTCTTT. This chain links TRBV20-1 with TRBJ1-1; TRBD1 might be the D (5 bases). CDR3 length: 13 amino acids. Germline V CDR1 and CDR2: DFQATT, SNEGSKA (reference sequence). V lost 5 bases and J 1 base, leaving 11 bases between the germline ends.

J is TRBJ1-4 and V is TRBV10-3; D possibly corresponds to TRBD1 (6 bases). V shed 10 bases and J shed 4 bases, with 13 bases lying between them. Germline assignment: CDR1 ENHRY and CDR2 SYGVKD. The CDR3 consists of 13 residues. The CDR3 region has the DNA TGTGCCACCGCGGACAGCCATAATGAAAAACTGTTTTTT. Translated, it gives CATADSHNEKLFF.

This clonotype was picked up many times. The CDR3 DNA sequence: TGTGCCAGCTCAAGGGCATCAGGCTCTGGGGCCAACGTCCTGACTTTC. Translation gives CASSRASGSGANVLTF. This chain links TRBV18 with TRBJ2-6; no firm D call. Trimming pared 5 bases from V and 0 bases from J, leaving 11 bases between. This CDR3 comprises 16 residues. In germline, CDR1 is KGHSH, CDR2 LQKENI.

This clonotype was counted only a few times. The rearrangement uses TRBV11-2 and TRBJ2-2; D uncertain. V was clipped by 5 bases and J by 7 bases, with 11 bases between them. CDR3 size: 13 residues. From germline, CDR1 is SGHAT and CDR2 FQNNGV. The CDR3 reads CASSLLASGELFF. The CDR3 nucleotides read TGTGCCAGCAGCCTCCTCGCTAGCGGGGAGCTGTTTTTT.

Ten or more counts support this clonotype. This chain links TRBV5-1 with TRBJ2-5; D is unresolved. Germline-derived CDR1 and CDR2 are SGHRS and YFSETQ. The CDR3 length is 14 residues. V lost 2 bases, J lost 1 base, and 9 bases lay in between. This CDR3 is CASSFEGFQETQYF. CDR3 DNA sequence: TGCGCCAGCAGCTTTGAAGGATTCCAAGAGACCCAGTACTTC.

The table lists this clonotype with many counts. V gene TRBV18 combines with J gene TRBJ2-3, with 9 nucleotides matching TRBD2. The germline V gene encodes CDR1 KGHSH and CDR2 LQKENI. Unmatched junction bases numbered 10, after V lost 2 bases and J lost 4 bases. The CDR3 covers 17 residues. The CDR3 sequence is CASSPKSPLAGPDTQYF. Written as DNA, the CDR3 is TGTGCCAGCTCACCAAAATCTCCGCTAGCGGGACCAGATACGCAGTATTTT.

This clonotype showed up many times. This chain's CDR3 is CSGSRTGLSLYNQPQHF. The DNA for the CDR3 is TGCAGTGGTAGCCGGACAGGGCTATCTTTATACAATCAGCCCCAGCATTTT. The gene calls are TRBV20-1 and TRBJ1-5; 8 bases match TRBD1. Trimming took 7 bases from V and 3 from J; bases not matched to a gene: 17. Germline assignment: CDR1 DFQATT and CDR2 SNEGSKA (reference sequence). The CDR3 spans 17 residues.

There are many counts of this clonotype. The genes are TRBV4-2 and TRBJ2-3; 8 bases are shared with TRBD2. Germline CDR1 reads LGHNA; CDR2 reads YNFKEQ. The length of the CDR3 is 18 residues. V shed 1 base and J 2 bases; nucleotides not matched to a gene: 11. CDR3 loop: CASSQAYGAGGLTDTQYF. The DNA for the CDR3 is TGTGCCAGCAGCCAAGCTTATGGGGCGGGGGGACTCACAGATACGCAGTATTTT.

This clonotype was seen more than once but under ten times. The chain carries TRBV10-2 and TRBJ1-2; TRBD1 agrees at 10 bases. This CDR3 spans 15 amino acids. V was pared by 6 bases and J by 6 bases, with 10 bases of the junction left unmatched. CDR1 and CDR2 from the germline V gene are WSHSY and SAAADI. In nucleotides, the CDR3 is TGCGCCAGCAGGGGACAGGGGCGAGATTTCGATGGCTACACCTTC. This sequence encodes CASRGQGRDFDGYTF.

A few counts support this clonotype. This may stem from a read error, because a much larger clone lies one nucleotide away. The chain employs TRBV7-2 and TRBJ2-3; D call uncertain. The CDR3 has 12 amino acids. Germline CDR1 is SGHTA and CDR2 is FQGNSA. The CDR3 DNA reads TGTGCCTGCAGCTTAGAGAGGAGAGCGCAGTATTTT. Amino acids: CACSLERRAQYF.

This clonotype was counted many times. The V and J genes are TRBV20-1 and TRBJ2-3, with D tentatively TRBD2 (6 bases). V lost 6 bases and J 1 base, leaving 17 bases between the germline ends. CDR1 and CDR2 (germline): DFQATT, SNEGSKA (reference sequence). This CDR3 has 15 residues. The CDR3 region has the DNA TGCAGTGCAACCCCCGGCGGGACTGGCACAGATACGCAGTATTTT. Its translation is CSATPGGTGTDTQYF.

This clonotype was seen repeatedly, ten times or more. This rearrangement joins TRBV2 to TRBJ2-3; perhaps TRBD1 as D (5 bases). Deletions cut 1 base from V and 4 bases from J, with 9 bases between. This CDR3 is built from 14 residues. The V gene's germline CDR1 is SNHLY and CDR2 FYNNEI. CDR3 in DNA: TGTGCCAGCAGTGAAGGTCAGGGTGCAGATACGCAGTATTTT. It is translated as CASSEGQGADTQYF.

V and J are TRBV28 and TRBJ2-1, with TRBD2 identical over 9 bases. In germline, CDR1 is MDHEN, CDR2 SYDVKM. The CDR3 spans 15 residues. The trim removed 5 bases at V and 6 bases at J, leaving 8 bases unmatched. DNA of the CDR3: TGTGCCAGCAGTCCCCTAGCGGGGCAGGGCAATGAGCAGTTCTTC. It is translated as CASSPLAGQGNEQFF.

This clonotype was recorded at least ten times. The rearrangement uses TRBV27 and TRBJ2-7; TRBD1 agrees at 8 bases. Germline V gives CDR1 MNHEY, CDR2 SMNVEV (reference sequence). V lost 8 bases, J lost 0 bases, and 12 bases stayed unmatched. There are 16 residues in the CDR3. The CDR3 loop reads CASAIGQGKSSYEQYF. CDR3 nucleotides: TGTGCCAGCGCAATCGGACAGGGAAAAAGCTCCTACGAGCAGTACTTC.

This clonotype was seen ten or more times. The V gene is TRBV28, the J gene TRBJ2-3; unclear D gene. This CDR3 contains 15 residues. Per the germline V gene, CDR1 is MDHEN and CDR2 is SYDVKM. The ends were cut back, 5 bases at V and 0 bases at J, with 12 bases in the middle. CDR3 amino acids: CASSLTETSTDTQYF. The CDR3 DNA sequence: TGTGCCAGCAGTCTGACGGAAACTAGCACAGATACGCAGTATTTT.

This clonotype was found many times. This chain joins TRBV6-1 and TRBJ2-3, with D perhaps matching TRBD2 (5 bases). Trimming pared 8 bases from V and 3 bases from J, leaving 21 bases between. Germline lookup yields CDR1 MNHNS and CDR2 SASEGT. The CDR3 runs to 16 residues. CDR3 residues: CASLGSSMRATDTQYF. The DNA for the CDR3 is TGTGCCAGCCTTGGGAGCAGTATGCGGGCGACAGATACGCAGTATTTT.

By sample fraction, this clonotype is hyperexpanded (1% or more). This rearrangement joins TRBV4-3 to TRBJ1-5; TRBD1 is a possible D gene (5 bases). CDR1 and CDR2 from the germline V gene are LGHNA and YSLEER. The CDR3 consists of 16 residues. V lost 0 bases to trimming and J lost 4 bases, with 13 bases between them. CDR3 coding DNA: TGCGCCAGCAGCCAAGATTTGCAGGGTATGAATCAGCCCCAGCATTTT. This gives the protein CASSQDLQGMNQPQHF.

This clonotype was seen at least ten times. The chain employs TRBV20-1 and TRBJ2-7; TRBD1 agrees at 9 bases. The V gene end was trimmed by 6 bases and the J gene end by 2 bases; junction bases not matched to a gene: 5. The CDR3 runs to 13 residues. The germline V gene encodes CDR1 DFQATT and CDR2 SNEGSKA (reference sequence). This CDR3 reads CSANRDRAYEQYF. The DNA of the CDR3 is TGCAGTGCCAACCGGGACAGGGCCTACGAGCAGTACTTC.